Presented here are 11 T cell receptor beta chains from one specimen sequenced in a study of shared clonotypes between healthy human individuals. Naivety among CD8 cells was defined by CD45RO negativity and positive CCR7 selection, thereby excluding terminally differentiated effector memory CD45RA+ cells. Data came from immunoSEQ multiplex PCR; TCRdb stores just in-frame clones and leaves some out. The sample includes roughly 2.1 million clones, 93% of them seen just once. Material: naive CD8+ T cells from PBMCs. These receptors were collected from a man younger than 35 in good health. Some clones in this sample may be carry-over from other donors' samples.

The chain links TRBV11-2 to TRBJ1-1, with 9 nucleotides matching TRBD1. Germline V gene data show CDR1 as SGHAT and CDR2 as FQNNGV. With 5 bases clipped from V and 4 bases from J, the junction kept 8 bases outside the gene matches. The CDR3 is made up of 15 amino acids. The CDR3 protein is CASSPGDREGTEAFF. The CDR3 DNA sequence: TGTGCCAGCAGCCCAGGGGACAGGGAAGGCACTGAAGCTTTCTTT. Full variable domain (missing parts from reference TRBV11-2 and TRBJ1-1): EAGVAQSPRYKIIEKRQSVAFWCNPISGHATLYWYQQILGQGPKLLIQFQNNGVVDDSQLPKDRFSAERLKGVDSTLKIQPAKLEDSAVYLCASSPGDREGTEAFFGQGTRLTVV.

The CDR3 nucleotides are TGTGCCAGCAGCCTACTCGGCTCTGGAAACACCATATATTTT. This translates into CASSLLGSGNTIYF. V and J are TRBV7-2 and TRBJ1-3; D gene uncertain. CDR1 is SGHTA and CDR2 is FQGNSA in the germline V gene. This CDR3 spans 14 amino acids. V shed 5 bases and J shed 0 bases, with 8 bases lying between them.

As concerns this clone: The junction departs from germline at one end; a sequencing error may be responsible. The rearrangement uses TRBV29-1 and TRBJ2-1, with 10 bases lining up with TRBD2. Per germline, CDR1 SQVTM and CDR2 ANQGSEA. The CDR3 has 16 amino acids. This CDR3 is CSVQDYSGGSYNEQFF. The CDR3 nucleotides read TGCAGCGTTCAAGACTATAGCGGGGGGTCCTACAATGAGCAGTTCTTC.

The chain recombines TRBV27 with TRBJ2-3; TRBD2 might be the D (5 bases). CDR1 is MNHEY and CDR2 is SMNVEV in the germline V gene (reference sequence). V shed 2 bases and J shed 4 bases, with 10 bases lying between them. The CDR3 is made up of 14 amino acids. The DNA for the CDR3 is TGTGCCAGCAGTTTACCGGGGAGCGCAGATACGCAGTATTTT. Encoded protein: CASSLPGSADTQYF.

About this clone itself: The identical CDR3 is also encoded by other nucleotide sequences in the sample. The chain joins TRBV7-9 to TRBJ2-1, with a tentative D call TRBD1 (5 bases). The CDR3 is made up of 13 amino acids. V lost 4 bases, J lost 4 bases, and 8 bases lay in between. From germline, CDR1 is SEHNR and CDR2 FQNEAQ (reference sequence). The CDR3 sequence is CASSSDRYNEQFF. The CDR3 DNA follows: TGTGCCAGCAGCTCCGACAGATACAATGAGCAGTTCTTC. The whole variable domain, filled in from reference TRBV7-9 and TRBJ2-1, reads DTGVSQNPRHKITKRGQNVTFRCDPISEHNRLYWYRQTLGQGPEFLTYFQNEAQLEKSRLLSDRFSAERPKGSFSTLEIQRTEQGDSAMYLCASSSDRYNEQFFGPGTRLTVL.

The rearrangement uses TRBV27 and TRBJ2-1, with a weak D call TRBD1 (6 bases). Germline CDR1 MNHEY, CDR2 SMNVEV (reference sequence). This CDR3 contains 13 residues. The V end lost 7 bases, the J end lost 3 bases, and 10 bases lay between the germline ends. CDR3 region: CASKGTLYNEQFF. The DNA for the CDR3 is TGTGCCAGCAAAGGGACACTCTACAATGAGCAGTTCTTC.

The chain is built from TRBV9 and TRBJ1-2, with D maybe TRBD1 (5 bases). The length of the CDR3 is 14 residues. Germline assignment: CDR1 SGDLS and CDR2 YYNGEE. The ends were cut back, 5 bases at V and 4 bases at J, with 15 bases in the middle. CDR3: CASSQGPSLYGYTF. The CDR3 coding sequence is TGTGCCAGCAGTCAGGGCCCATCACTCTATGGCTACACCTTC. Full variable domain (missing parts from reference TRBV9 and TRBJ1-2): DSGVTQTPKHLITATGQRVTLRCSPRSGDLSVYWYQQSLDQGLQFLIQYYNGEERAKGNILERFSAQQFPDLHSELNLSSLELGDSALYFCASSQGPSLYGYTFGSGTRLTVV.

The rearrangement uses TRBV19 and TRBJ1-1; 7 nucleotides align to TRBD1. Trimming took 3 bases from V and 0 from J; bases not matched to a gene: 7. There are 16 residues in the CDR3. Per germline, CDR1 LNHDA and CDR2 SQIVND (reference sequence). The CDR3 DNA follows: TGTGCCAGTAGTATTGGGACAGCGCTCATGAACACTGAAGCTTTCTTT. Translating it yields CASSIGTALMNTEAFF.

CDR3 loop: CASSLKTGLAGSYEQYF. Here the CDR3 DNA reads TGTGCCAGCAGTCTAAAAACGGGACTAGCGGGGTCCTACGAGCAGTACTTC. The chain is built from TRBV27 and TRBJ2-7, with 13 bases lining up with TRBD2. V lost 5 bases and J lost 1; bases outside the gene matches: 8. CDR1 and CDR2 (germline): MNHEY, SMNVEV (reference sequence). CDR3 size: 17 residues.

The rearrangement links TRBV25-1 to TRBJ2-2; no firm D call. The V end lost 3 bases, the J end lost 4 bases, and 0 bases lay between the germline ends. Germline CDR1 is MGHDK and CDR2 is SYGVNS. The CDR3 covers 11 residues. CDR3 protein: CASSDTGELFF. DNA of the CDR3: TGTGCCAGCAGTGACACCGGGGAGCTGTTTTTT.

The J gene is TRBJ2-7, the V gene TRBV28, with D hard to call. V was clipped by 6 bases and J by 1 base, with 10 bases between them. The CDR3 runs 13 residues. Germline V gene data show CDR1 as MDHEN and CDR2 as SYDVKM. CDR3 sequence reads: CASRIDGSYEQYF. CDR3 bases: TGTGCCAGCAGAATCGACGGTTCCTACGAGCAGTACTTC.